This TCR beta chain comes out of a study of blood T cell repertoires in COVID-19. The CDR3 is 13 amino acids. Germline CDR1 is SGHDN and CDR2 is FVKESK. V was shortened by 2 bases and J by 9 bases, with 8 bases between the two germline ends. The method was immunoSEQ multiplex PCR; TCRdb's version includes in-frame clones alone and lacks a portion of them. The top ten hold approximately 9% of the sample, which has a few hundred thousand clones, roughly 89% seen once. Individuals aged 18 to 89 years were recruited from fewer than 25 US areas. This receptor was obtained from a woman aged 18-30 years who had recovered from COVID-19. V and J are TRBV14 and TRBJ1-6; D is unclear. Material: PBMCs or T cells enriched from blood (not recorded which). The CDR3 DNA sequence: TGTGCCAGCAGCCAAACGTCGGGTTCACCCCTCCACTTT. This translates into CASSQTSGSPLHF.